This is a list of T cell receptor beta chains from one sample in a study of blood T cell repertoires in COVID-19. Clones were read by immunoSEQ multiplex PCR, and TCRdb kept only the in-frame ones, dropping some. The repertoire holds some 57,000 clones, with roughly 89% as singletons. The sequencing input was peripheral blood. The source is a human donor in a cohort sampled during active COVID-19. Each CDR3 is given with its conserved first and last residue. A D gene is named only where the DNA matches it firmly.

j_call: TRBJ1-5
v_call: TRBV28
d_call: .
cdr3_aa: CASSLRQGGQPQHF
cdr3_nt: TGTGCCAGCAGTTTAAGGCAGGGTGGTCAGCCCCAGCATTTT

j_call: TRBJ2-7
v_call: TRBV6-6
d_call: TRBD2
cdr3_aa: CASSYPPGGIYEQYF
cdr3_nt: TGTGCCAGCAGTTACCCGCCGGGGGGGATCTACGAGCAGTACTTC

j_call: TRBJ1-5
v_call: TRBV19
d_call: .
cdr3_aa: CASRFAVSDQPQHF
cdr3_nt: TGTGCCAGTAGGTTCGCGGTCAGCGATCAGCCCCAGCATTTT

j_call: TRBJ2-6
v_call: TRBV7-9
d_call: .
cdr3_aa: CASSWGESGANVLTF
cdr3_nt: TGTGCCAGCAGCTGGGGGGAGTCTGGGGCCAACGTCCTGACTTTC

j_call: TRBJ2-5
v_call: TRBV3-1/TRBV3-2
d_call: .
cdr3_aa: CASSPSLIAEETQYF
cdr3_nt: TGTGCCAGCAGCCCCTCCTTGATAGCGGAAGAGACCCAGTACTTC

j_call: TRBJ2-2
v_call: TRBV3-1/TRBV3-2
d_call: .
cdr3_aa: CASSHRQYNTGELFF
cdr3_nt: TGTGCCAGCAGCCACCGACAGTACAACACCGGGGAGCTGTTTTTT

j_call: TRBJ2-2
v_call: TRBV5-6
d_call: .
cdr3_aa: CASSSQTGGGSRAGELFF
cdr3_nt: TGTGCCAGCAGCTCACAAACAGGGGGAGGGAGTCGAGCCGGGGAGCTGTTTTTT

j_call: TRBJ2-5
v_call: TRBV28
d_call: TRBD1
cdr3_aa: CASSLLGTGYQETQYF
cdr3_nt: TGTGCCAGCAGTTTATTAGGGACAGGGTACCAAGAGACCCAGTACTTC

j_call: TRBJ1-3
v_call: TRBV19
d_call: .
cdr3_aa: CASNRGSADSGNTIYF
cdr3_nt: TGTGCCAGTAACCGAGGATCGGCCGATTCTGGAAACACCATATATTTT

j_call: TRBJ2-7
v_call: TRBV12-3/TRBV12-4
d_call: .
cdr3_aa: CASSPGYEQYF
cdr3_nt: TGTGCCAGCAGCCCCGGGTACGAGCAGTACTTC

j_call: TRBJ1-1
v_call: TRBV5-5
d_call: .
cdr3_aa: CASIPGGGMLNTEAFF
cdr3_nt: TGTGCCAGCATCCCCGGCGGGGGCATGTTGAACACTGAAGCTTTCTTT

j_call: TRBJ2-3
v_call: TRBV7-9
d_call: TRBD2
cdr3_aa: CASSSLAGSTDTQYF
cdr3_nt: TGTGCCAGCAGTTCCCTAGCGGGGAGCACAGATACGCAGTATTTT

j_call: TRBJ2-5
v_call: TRBV7-2
d_call: .
cdr3_aa: CASSWAGGRSETQYF
cdr3_nt: TGTGCCAGCAGCTGGGCCGGGGGGCGATCGGAGACCCAGTACTTC

j_call: TRBJ2-3
v_call: TRBV9
d_call: TRBD2
cdr3_aa: CASSVFGSGSPTDTQYF
cdr3_nt: TGTGCCAGCAGCGTCTTTGGTAGCGGGAGTCCCACAGATACGCAGTATTTT

j_call: TRBJ2-7
v_call: TRBV24-1
d_call: .
cdr3_aa: CATRPSATGEQYF
cdr3_nt: TGTGCCACCAGACCGTCTGCTACGGGAGAGCAGTACTTC

j_call: TRBJ2-2
v_call: TRBV9
d_call: .
cdr3_aa: CASSLEGGRTGELFF
cdr3_nt: TGTGCCAGCAGCCTTGAGGGGGGGCGCACCGGGGAGCTGTTTTTT

j_call: TRBJ1-2
v_call: TRBV27
d_call: TRBD1
cdr3_aa: CASSEGGLNGYTF
cdr3_nt: TGTGCCAGCAGTGAAGGGGGCTTGAATGGCTACACCTTC

j_call: TRBJ2-7
v_call: TRBV11-1
d_call: TRBD2
cdr3_aa: CASSLSGGNTEQYF
cdr3_nt: TGTGCCAGCAGCTTGAGCGGGGGTAACACCGAGCAGTACTTC

j_call: TRBJ2-1
v_call: TRBV5-1
d_call: .
cdr3_aa: CASSFISDLEQFF
cdr3_nt: TGCGCCAGCAGCTTTATCAGCGATCTTGAGCAGTTCTTC

j_call: TRBJ1-5
v_call: TRBV5-6
d_call: .
cdr3_aa: CASSLFSAQRGQPQHF
cdr3_nt: TGTGCCAGCAGCTTGTTCTCCGCACAACGGGGTCAGCCCCAGCATTTT

j_call: TRBJ2-1
v_call: TRBV9
d_call: TRBD2
cdr3_aa: CASSVGSGGYNEQFF
cdr3_nt: TGTGCCAGCAGCGTAGGGAGCGGGGGTTACAATGAGCAGTTCTTC

j_call: TRBJ1-2
v_call: TRBV4-3
d_call: TRBD1
cdr3_aa: CASSQDLGQGYGYTF
cdr3_nt: TGCGCCAGCAGCCAAGACCTGGGACAGGGCTATGGCTACACCTTC

j_call: TRBJ2-7
v_call: TRBV5-4
d_call: .
cdr3_aa: CASGWRGTLLYEQYF
cdr3_nt: TGTGCTAGCGGGTGGCGGGGGACATTACTCTACGAGCAGTACTTC

j_call: TRBJ2-1
v_call: TRBV12-5
d_call: TRBD2
cdr3_aa: CASCSGGAAVDEQFF
cdr3_nt: TGTGCTAGTTGTAGCGGGGGGGCCGCGGTAGATGAGCAGTTCTTC

j_call: TRBJ1-5
v_call: TRBV9
d_call: .
cdr3_aa: CASSPPGGAHQPQHF
cdr3_nt: TGTGCCAGCAGCCCGCCAGGAGGAGCCCATCAGCCCCAGCATTTT